This record looks at one T cell receptor (beta chain) sequence and its context. Its antigen is unidentified. Data came from immunoSEQ multiplex PCR; TCRdb stores just in-frame clones and leaves some out. This sample carries a few hundred thousand clones, approximately 90% of them seen once, and the ten largest clones take 3.6%. This sample was included in a study of Ad26.COV2.S vaccination and SARS-CoV-2 variants. Across the whole study: Intramuscular Ad26.COV2.S doses were given once or twice, 56 days apart. Overall study results and limits: Reportedly, spike-specific CD8+ and CD4+ T cell responses achieved substantial breadth once vaccination had taken place. Non-spike TCR breadth did not differ much between vaccine and placebo recipients.

Sample treatment: some 20 received Ad26.COV2.S at low or high dose, single or two shots; about five received placebo; per-sample allocation not given. Collection of the samples took place on day 63 after the first injection of vaccine or placebo. CDR3 length equals 14 residues. Germline V gene sequence: CDR1 SGHRS, CDR2 YFSETQ. V lost 4 bases to trimming and J lost 7 bases; unmatched junction nucleotides: 10. The chain couples TRBV5-1 to TRBJ2-7; TRBD1 matches 8 bases. The clonotype comes from a person between 18 and 65 years old who received the Ad26.COV2.S COVID-19 vaccine or a placebo. Specimen: peripheral blood, collected in a trial of Ad26.COV2.S vaccine versus placebo. The DNA for the CDR3 is TGCGCCAGCAGCCCCTCGACAGGGGTAAAGGAGCAGTACTTC. Translated, it gives CASSPSTGVKEQYF.